The 4 T cell receptor beta chains given below trace back to one sample, sequenced in a study of blood T cells in healthy people across ages. A second about 6 to 12 cycle PCR used barcoded and J-beta primers. Each CDR3 protein gets one entry after TCRdb re-called the 5' RACE reads with MiXCR. The sample contains 1.5 million to 2 million distinct CDR3 sequences, approximately 50% of which appear only once. Sequencing used blood. The receptors derive from a middle-aged woman in good health.

This clonotype was recorded a few times. V usage is TRBV7-2 and J usage is TRBJ2-5, with 10 positions matching TRBD2. CDR3 length: 16 residues. Germline V CDR1 and CDR2: SGHTA, FQGNSA. The V and J ends lost 5 bases and 5 bases, in that order; junction bases with no gene match: 11. The chain's CDR3 is CASSPRTSGVGETQYF. CDR3 sequence (DNA): TGTGCCAGCAGCCCTCGCACTAGCGGGGTCGGGGAGACCCAGTACTTC.

This clonotype was picked up a small number of times. The chain combines TRBV4-3 with TRBJ2-7, with D perhaps TRBD1 (5 bases). CDR3 length equals 16 residues. Germline CDR1 and CDR2: LGHNA and YSLEER. Trimming took 0 bases from V and 1 from J, leaving 13 bases between them. This chain's CDR3 is CASSQDHEGVSYEQYF. The DNA for the CDR3 is TGCGCCAGCAGCCAAGATCATGAAGGGGTATCCTACGAGCAGTACTTC.

V and J are TRBV9 and TRBJ2-1, with 9 positions matching TRBD1. CDR1 SGDLS and CDR2 YYNGEE come from the germline V gene. Trimming took 3 bases from V and 5 from J; bases not matched to a gene: 12. This CDR3 is 17 amino acids long. The CDR3 bases are TGTGCCAGCAGCGAAACCCCCGGGACAGGGTTCGACAATGAGCAGTTCTTC. It codes for CASSETPGTGFDNEQFF.

The chain recombines TRBV15 with TRBJ2-3, with 8 bases aligning to TRBD2. The CDR3 is made up of 17 amino acids. Germline CDR1 and CDR2: LNHNV and YYDKDF (reference sequence). V was pared by 1 base and J by 7 bases, with 13 bases of the junction left unmatched. CDR3 region: CATSRGQTVGLENTQYF. CDR3 nucleotide sequence: TGTGCCACCAGCAGAGGACAGACCGTGGGACTAGAAAATACGCAGTATTTT.